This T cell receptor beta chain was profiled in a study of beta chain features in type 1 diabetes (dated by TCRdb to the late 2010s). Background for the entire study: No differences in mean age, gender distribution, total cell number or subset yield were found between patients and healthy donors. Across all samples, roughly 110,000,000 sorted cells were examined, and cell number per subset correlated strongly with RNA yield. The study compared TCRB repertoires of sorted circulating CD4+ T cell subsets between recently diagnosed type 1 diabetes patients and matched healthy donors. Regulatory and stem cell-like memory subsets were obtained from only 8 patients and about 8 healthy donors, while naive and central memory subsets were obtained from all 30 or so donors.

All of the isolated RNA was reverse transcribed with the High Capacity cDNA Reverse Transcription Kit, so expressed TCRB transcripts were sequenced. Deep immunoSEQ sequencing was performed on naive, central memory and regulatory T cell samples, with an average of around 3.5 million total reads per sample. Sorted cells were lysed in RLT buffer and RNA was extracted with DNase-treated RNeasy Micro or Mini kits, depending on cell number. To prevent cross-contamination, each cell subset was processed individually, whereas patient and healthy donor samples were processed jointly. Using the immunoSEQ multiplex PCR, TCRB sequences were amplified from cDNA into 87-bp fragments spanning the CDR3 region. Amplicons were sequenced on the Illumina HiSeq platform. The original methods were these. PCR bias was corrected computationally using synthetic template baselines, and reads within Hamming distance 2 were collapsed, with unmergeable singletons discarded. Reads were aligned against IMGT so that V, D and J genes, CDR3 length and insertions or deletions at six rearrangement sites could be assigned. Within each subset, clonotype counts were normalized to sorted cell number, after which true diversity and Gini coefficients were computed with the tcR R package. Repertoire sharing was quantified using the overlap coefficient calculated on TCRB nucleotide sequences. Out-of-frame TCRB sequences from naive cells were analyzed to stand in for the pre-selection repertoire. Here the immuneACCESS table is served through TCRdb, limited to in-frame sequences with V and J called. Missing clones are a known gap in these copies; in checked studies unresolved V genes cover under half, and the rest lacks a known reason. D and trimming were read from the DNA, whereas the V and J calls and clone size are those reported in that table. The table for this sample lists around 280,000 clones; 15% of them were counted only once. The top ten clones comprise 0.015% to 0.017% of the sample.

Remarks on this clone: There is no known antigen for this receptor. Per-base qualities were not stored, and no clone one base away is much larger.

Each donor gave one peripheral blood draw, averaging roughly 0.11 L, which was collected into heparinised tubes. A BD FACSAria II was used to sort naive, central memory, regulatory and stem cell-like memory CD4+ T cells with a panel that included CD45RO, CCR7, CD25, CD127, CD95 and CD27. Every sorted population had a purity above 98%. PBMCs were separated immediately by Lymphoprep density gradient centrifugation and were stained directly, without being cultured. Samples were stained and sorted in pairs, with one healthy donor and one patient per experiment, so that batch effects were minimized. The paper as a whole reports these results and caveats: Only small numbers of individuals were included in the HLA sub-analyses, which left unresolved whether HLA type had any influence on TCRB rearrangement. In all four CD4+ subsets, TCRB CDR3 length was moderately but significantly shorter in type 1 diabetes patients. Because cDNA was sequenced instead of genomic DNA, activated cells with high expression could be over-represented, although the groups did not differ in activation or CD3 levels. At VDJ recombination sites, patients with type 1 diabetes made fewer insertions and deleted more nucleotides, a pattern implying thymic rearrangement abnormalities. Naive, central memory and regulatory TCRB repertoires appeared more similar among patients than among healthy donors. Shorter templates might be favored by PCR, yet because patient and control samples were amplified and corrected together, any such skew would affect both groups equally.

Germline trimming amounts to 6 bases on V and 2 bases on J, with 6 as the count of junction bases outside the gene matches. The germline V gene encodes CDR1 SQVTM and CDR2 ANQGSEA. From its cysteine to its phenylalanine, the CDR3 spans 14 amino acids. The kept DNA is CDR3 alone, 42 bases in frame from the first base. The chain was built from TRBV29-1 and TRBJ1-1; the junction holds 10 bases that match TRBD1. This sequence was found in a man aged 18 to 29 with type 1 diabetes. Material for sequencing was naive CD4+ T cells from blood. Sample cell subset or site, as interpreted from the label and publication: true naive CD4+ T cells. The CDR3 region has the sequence CSVQGTGANTEAFF. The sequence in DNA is TGCAGCGTGCAGGGGACAGGGGCTAACACTGAAGCTTTCTTT.